In its sample, the clone carrying this TCR beta chain was seen once. Antigen specificity is unknown. Amplification used 60 Vbeta primers and 13 Jbeta primers. Per the original data handling: As a later analysis found, there were about 80 million unique TCR beta chains, of which around 10 million were shared. Using immunoSEQ multiplex PCR, the repertoire was profiled, and TCRdb retains in-frame clones only, with some absent. V and J calls and clone size are as listed in that table; D and trimming were resolved from the DNA. Among 98,000 or so clones listed, around 10% were seen once. The data derive from a study of cytomegalovirus exposure and HLA in healthy donors. Study results and caveats: The study carried out a later analysis of TCR beta sequences. It associated 15,000 to 20,000 of them with specific HLA alleles at a false discovery rate of 0.05. Some V segments, including TRBV6-2 and TRBV6-3, were excluded as indistinguishable.

The J segment lost 5 bases and the V segment lost 10 bases, leaving 13 bases of the junction unmatched. Per the germline V gene, CDR1 is MNHNS and CDR2 is SASEGT. This CDR3 has 15 residues. The sequenced sample consisted of PBMCs. The TCR originated in a man aged 35 to 55 in good health and CMV-seropositive. V usage is TRBV6-1 and J usage is TRBJ2-1; 8 nucleotides match TRBD1. The CDR3 DNA follows: TGTGCCATTCCACCCGTACAGGGGGAAAACAATGAGCAGTTCTTC. Translating gives CAIPPVQGENNEQFF.